A selection of T cell receptor beta chains follows, all from one sample in a study of regulatory T cells in long-lasting Graves disease. Each CDR3 protein is one row after TCRdb ran MiXCR on the multiplex PCR reads. The sample consists of 350,000 to 450,000 distinct CDR3 sequences, approximately 16% of them appearing once. The same specimen was also included in a second study, on T cells in Graves' hyperthyroidism and ophthalmopathy.

The sequencing here drew on peripheral blood mononuclear cells (PBMCs), taken at new diagnosis, from a patient treated with antithyroid drugs. Receptors originate from a man in his forties with Graves disease. CDR3s include the opening cysteine and the closing phenylalanine or tryptophan. The order of the fields is J gene, V gene, CDR3 protein.

TRBJ2-7,TRBV28,CASRTEGQGYEQYF
TRBJ1-5,TRBV12-3/TRBV12-4,CASSFSTWRNDQPQHF
TRBJ2-5,TRBV7-9,CASSKGTNQETQYF
TRBJ1-4,TRBV28,CAIESGEKLFF
TRBJ1-1,TRBV29-1,CSVRDNMNTEAFF
TRBJ1-3,TRBV2,CASSERHLNTIYF
TRBJ1-2,TRBV5-1,CASSSLTGTGYTF
TRBJ2-7,TRBV4-2,CASSQALRTFEQYF
TRBJ1-2,TRBV9,CASSVAATIRVYGYTF
TRBJ2-7,TRBV19,CASSITSGLNRFYEQYF
TRBJ2-5,TRBV5-5,CASSLDIPETQYF
TRBJ1-5,TRBV20-1,CSARTDLDQPQHF
TRBJ1-2,TRBV6-2/TRBV6-3,CASSYSGQGHGYTF
TRBJ1-1,TRBV6-1,CASTGGEAEAFF
TRBJ2-3,TRBV7-3,CASSVRGPSTDTQYF
TRBJ2-2,TRBV4-3,CASSQERLAGGASNTGELFF
TRBJ1-2,TRBV20-1,CSARDSPNYGYTF
TRBJ1-4,TRBV24-1,CATSDAGTTTNEKLFF
TRBJ2-1,TRBV7-2,CASSSGSGRGGGNEQFF
TRBJ1-5,TRBV3-1,CASSRAGEGNQPQHF
TRBJ1-2,TRBV10-3,CAISDSFGGGGYTF
TRBJ2-1,TRBV11-3,CASRLTGFNEQFF
TRBJ1-5,TRBV4-1,CASSQDRSNQPQHF
TRBJ2-1,TRBV19,CASSTTWVAGGLNEQFF
TRBJ2-1,TRBV12-3/TRBV12-4,CASSIRQGNEQFF
TRBJ2-7,TRBV9,CASSGDRGHEQYF
TRBJ2-7,TRBV6-1,CASRGHSNTISYF
TRBJ1-6,TRBV28,CASSRADRWNSPLHF
TRBJ2-1,TRBV2,CASGGLAGVDEQFF
TRBJ2-2,TRBV9,CASSVGGANTGELFF
TRBJ2-7,TRBV2,CASSAARGAREQYF
TRBJ2-1,TRBV12-3/TRBV12-4,CASRTRDRDLGWGEQFF